Each of the 4 T cell receptor beta chains below was sequenced from the same sample in a study of blood T cell repertoires in COVID-19. TCRdb's copy holds only in-frame clones and misses some; the assay was immunoSEQ multiplex PCR. The sample lists around 100,000 clones; roughly 88% were seen once. Sequencing was performed on peripheral blood. The receptors here all came from a human donor in a cohort sampled during active COVID-19.

The chain is built from TRBV28 and TRBJ2-7, with 12 bases that match TRBD2. CDR1 is MDHEN and CDR2 is SYDVKM in the germline V gene. The V segment lost 6 bases and the J segment 4 bases; nucleotides outside the gene matches: 16. CDR3 size: 18 residues. CDR3 region: CASRSPGLAGPGGYEQYF. Here the CDR3 DNA reads TGTGCCAGCAGGTCACCGGGACTAGCGGGCCCCGGAGGGTACGAGCAGTACTTC.

The chain employs TRBV3-1 (or the pseudogene TRBV3-2) and TRBJ2-6; tentative D call: TRBD2 (5 bases). CDR3 length: 19 residues. Trimming removed 0 bases from V and 0 bases from J, with 15 bases in between. Looked up from germline, CDR1 is LGHDT and CDR2 is YNNKEL (reference sequence). The CDR3 region is CASSQDSRRTSSGANVLTF. CDR3 coding DNA: TGTGCCAGCAGCCAAGATTCCAGGAGGACCTCCTCTGGGGCCAACGTCCTGACTTTC.

CDR3 DNA: TGTGCCACCAGTGATCCGACGGGCTCTGGAAACACCATATATTTT. This encodes CATSDPTGSGNTIYF. The V call is TRBV24-1, the J call TRBJ1-3; D gene ambiguous. The CDR3 consists of 15 residues. Germline lookup yields CDR1 KGHDR and CDR2 SFDVKD. The V and J ends lost 3 bases and 0 bases respectively, with 8 bases between them.

The chain has TRBV5-1 and TRBJ1-3; 8 bases fit TRBD1. V lost 4 bases, J lost 4 bases, and 7 bases stayed unmatched. Germline V gene lookup returns CDR1 SGHRS and CDR2 YFSETQ. The CDR3 covers 15 residues. The CDR3 sequence: CASSGTGGHGNTIYF. CDR3 nucleotides: TGCGCCAGCAGCGGAACAGGGGGTCACGGAAACACCATATATTTT.